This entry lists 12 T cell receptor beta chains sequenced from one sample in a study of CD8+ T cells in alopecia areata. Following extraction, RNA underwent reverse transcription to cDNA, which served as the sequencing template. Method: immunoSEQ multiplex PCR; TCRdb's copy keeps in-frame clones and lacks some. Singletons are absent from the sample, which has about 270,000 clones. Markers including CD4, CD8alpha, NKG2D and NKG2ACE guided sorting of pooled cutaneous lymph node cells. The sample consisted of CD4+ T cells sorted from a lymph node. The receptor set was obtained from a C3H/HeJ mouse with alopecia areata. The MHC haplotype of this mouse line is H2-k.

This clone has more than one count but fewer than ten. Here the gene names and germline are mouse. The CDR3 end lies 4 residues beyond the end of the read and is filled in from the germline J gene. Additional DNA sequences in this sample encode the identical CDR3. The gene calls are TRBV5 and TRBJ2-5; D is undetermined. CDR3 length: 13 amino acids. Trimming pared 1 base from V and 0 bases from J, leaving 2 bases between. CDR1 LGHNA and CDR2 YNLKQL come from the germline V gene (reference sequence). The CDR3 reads CASSQVNQDTQYF. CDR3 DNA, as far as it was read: TGTGCCAGCAGCCAAGTAAACCAAGAC.

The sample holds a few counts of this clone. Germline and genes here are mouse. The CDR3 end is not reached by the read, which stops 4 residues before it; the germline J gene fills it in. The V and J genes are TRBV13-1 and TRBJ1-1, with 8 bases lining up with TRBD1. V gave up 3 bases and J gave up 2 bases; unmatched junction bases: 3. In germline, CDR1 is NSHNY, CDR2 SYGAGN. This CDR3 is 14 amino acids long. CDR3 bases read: TGTGCCAGCAGTGCGACAGGGGTCAACACA. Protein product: CASSATGVNT. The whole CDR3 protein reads CASSATGVNTEVFF.

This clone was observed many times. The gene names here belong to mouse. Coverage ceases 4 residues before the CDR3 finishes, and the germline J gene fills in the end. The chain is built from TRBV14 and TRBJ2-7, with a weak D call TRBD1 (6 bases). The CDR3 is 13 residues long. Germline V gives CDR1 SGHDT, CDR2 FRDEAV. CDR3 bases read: TGTGCCAGCAGTTTAGGGGGTCTATAT. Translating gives CASSLGGLY. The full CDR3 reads CASSLGGLYEQYF.

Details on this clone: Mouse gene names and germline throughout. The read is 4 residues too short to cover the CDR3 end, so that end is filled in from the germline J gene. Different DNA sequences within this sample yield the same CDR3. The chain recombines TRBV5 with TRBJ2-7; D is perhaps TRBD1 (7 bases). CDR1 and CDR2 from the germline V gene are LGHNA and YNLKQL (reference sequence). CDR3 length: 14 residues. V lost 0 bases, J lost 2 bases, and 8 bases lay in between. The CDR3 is CASSQDRGAYEQYF. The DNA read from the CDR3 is TGTGCCAGCAGCCAAGACAGGGGGGCCTAT.

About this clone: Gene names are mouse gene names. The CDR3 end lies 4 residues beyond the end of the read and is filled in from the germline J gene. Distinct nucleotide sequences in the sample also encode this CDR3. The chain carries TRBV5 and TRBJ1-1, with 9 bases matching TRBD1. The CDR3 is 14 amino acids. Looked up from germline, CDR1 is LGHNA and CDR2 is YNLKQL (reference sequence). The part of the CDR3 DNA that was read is TGTGCCAGCAGCCAAACAGGGGGCGCGAGA. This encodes CASSQTGGAR. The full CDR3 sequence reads CASSQTGGAREVFF.

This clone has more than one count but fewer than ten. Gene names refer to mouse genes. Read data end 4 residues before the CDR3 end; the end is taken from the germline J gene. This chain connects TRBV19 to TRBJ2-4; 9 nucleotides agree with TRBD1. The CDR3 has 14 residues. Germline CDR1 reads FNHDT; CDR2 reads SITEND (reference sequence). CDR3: CASSPPGQGNTLYF. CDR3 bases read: TGTGCCAGCAGCCCCCCGGGACAGGGAAAC.

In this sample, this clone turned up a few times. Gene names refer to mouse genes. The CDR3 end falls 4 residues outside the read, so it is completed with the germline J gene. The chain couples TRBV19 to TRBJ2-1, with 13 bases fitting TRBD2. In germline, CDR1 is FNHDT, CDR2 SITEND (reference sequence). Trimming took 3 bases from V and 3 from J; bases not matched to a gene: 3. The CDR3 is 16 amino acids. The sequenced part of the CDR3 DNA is TGTGCCAGCAGTAAGGGACTGGGGGGGACCTATGCT. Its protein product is CASSKGLGGTYA. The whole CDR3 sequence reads CASSKGLGGTYAEQFF.

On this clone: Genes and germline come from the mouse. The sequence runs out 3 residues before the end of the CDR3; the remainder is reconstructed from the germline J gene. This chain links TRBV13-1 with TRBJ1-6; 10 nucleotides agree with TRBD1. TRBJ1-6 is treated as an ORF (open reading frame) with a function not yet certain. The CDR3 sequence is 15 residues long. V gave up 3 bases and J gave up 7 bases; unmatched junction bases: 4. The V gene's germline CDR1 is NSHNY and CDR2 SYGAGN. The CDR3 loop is CASSGGGQGNSPLYF. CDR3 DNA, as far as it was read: TGTGCCAGCAGTGGGGGGGGACAGGGGAATTCGCCC.

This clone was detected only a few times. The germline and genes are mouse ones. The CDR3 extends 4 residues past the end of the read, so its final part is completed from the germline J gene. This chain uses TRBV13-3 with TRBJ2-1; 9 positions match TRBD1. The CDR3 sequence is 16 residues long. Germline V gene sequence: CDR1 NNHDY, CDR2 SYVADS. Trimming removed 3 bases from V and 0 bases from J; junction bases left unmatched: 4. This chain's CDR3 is CASSGRDRVNYAEQFF. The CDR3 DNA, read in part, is TGTGCCAGCAGTGGCCGGGACAGGGTTAACTATGCT.

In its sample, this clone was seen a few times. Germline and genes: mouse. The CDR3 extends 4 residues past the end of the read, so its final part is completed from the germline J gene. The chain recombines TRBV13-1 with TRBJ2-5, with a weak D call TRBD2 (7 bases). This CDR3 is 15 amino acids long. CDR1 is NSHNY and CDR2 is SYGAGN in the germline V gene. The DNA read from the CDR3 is TGTGCCAGCAGTGATATGGGGGGCGAGGAAGAC. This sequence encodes CASSDMGGEED. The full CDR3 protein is CASSDMGGEEDTQYF.

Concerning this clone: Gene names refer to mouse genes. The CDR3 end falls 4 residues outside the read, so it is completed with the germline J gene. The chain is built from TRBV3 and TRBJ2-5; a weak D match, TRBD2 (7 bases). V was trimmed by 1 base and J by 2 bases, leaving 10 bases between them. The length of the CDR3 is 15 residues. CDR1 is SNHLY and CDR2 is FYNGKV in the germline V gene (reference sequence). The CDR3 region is CASSLELGAQDTQYF. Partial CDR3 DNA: TGTGCCAGCAGCTTAGAGCTGGGGGCCCAAGAC.

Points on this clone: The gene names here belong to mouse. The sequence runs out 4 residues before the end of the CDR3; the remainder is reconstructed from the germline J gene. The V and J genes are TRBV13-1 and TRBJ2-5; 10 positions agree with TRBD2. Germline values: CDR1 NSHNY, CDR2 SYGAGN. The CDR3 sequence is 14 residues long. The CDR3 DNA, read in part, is TGTGCCAGCAGTCGGACTGGGGGAAAAGAC. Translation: CASSRTGGKD. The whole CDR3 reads CASSRTGGKDTQYF.